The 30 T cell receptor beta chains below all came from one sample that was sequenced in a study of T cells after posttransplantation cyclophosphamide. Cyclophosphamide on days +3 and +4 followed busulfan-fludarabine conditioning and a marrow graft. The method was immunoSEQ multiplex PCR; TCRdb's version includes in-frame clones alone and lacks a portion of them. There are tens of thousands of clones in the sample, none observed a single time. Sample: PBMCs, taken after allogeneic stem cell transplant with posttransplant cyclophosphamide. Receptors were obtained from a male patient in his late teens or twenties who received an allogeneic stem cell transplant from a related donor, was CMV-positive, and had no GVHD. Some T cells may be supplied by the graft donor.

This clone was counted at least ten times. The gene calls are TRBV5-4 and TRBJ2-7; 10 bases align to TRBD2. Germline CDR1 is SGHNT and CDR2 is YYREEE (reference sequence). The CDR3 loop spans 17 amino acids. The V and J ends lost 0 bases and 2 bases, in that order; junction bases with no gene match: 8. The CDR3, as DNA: TGTGCCAGCAGCTTGGCGTGGAGGACTAGCGGACCCTACGAGCAGTACTTC. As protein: CASSLAWRTSGPYEQYF. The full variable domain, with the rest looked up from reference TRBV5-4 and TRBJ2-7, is ETGVTQSPTHLIKTRGQQVTLRCSSQSGHNTVSWYQQALGQGPQFIFQYYREEENGRGNFPPRFSGLQFPNYSSELNVNALELDDSALYLCASSLAWRTSGPYEQYFGPGTRLTVT.

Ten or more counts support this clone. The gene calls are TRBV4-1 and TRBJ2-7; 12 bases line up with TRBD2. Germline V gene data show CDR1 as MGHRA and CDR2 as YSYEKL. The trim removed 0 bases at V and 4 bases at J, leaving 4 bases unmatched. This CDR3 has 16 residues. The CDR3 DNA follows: TGCGCCAGCAGCCAAGACCCGACTAGCGGGGGTTACGAGCAGTACTTC. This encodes CASSQDPTSGGYEQYF.

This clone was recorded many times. In DNA form, the CDR3 reads TGCGCCAGCAGCCTGAGTGCCCACGCCGGGGAGCTGTTTTTT. This translates into CASSLSAHAGELFF. This chain joins TRBV4-3 and TRBJ2-2, with D unresolved. From germline, CDR1 is LGHNA and CDR2 YSLEER. This CDR3 is 14 amino acids long. V lost 4 bases to trimming and J lost 6 bases, with 12 bases between them.

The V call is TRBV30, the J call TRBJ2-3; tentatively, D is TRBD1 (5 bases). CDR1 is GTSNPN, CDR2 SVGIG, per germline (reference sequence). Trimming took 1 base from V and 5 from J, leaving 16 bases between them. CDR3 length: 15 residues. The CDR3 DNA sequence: TGTGCCTGGAGTGACCCAACGCCAGGGATAGATACGCAGTATTTT. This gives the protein CAWSDPTPGIDTQYF.

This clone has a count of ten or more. Here the CDR3 DNA reads TGTGCCAGCTCACCAAGGGACGGGGGGGGCTACAATGAGCAGTTCTTC. Its translation is CASSPRDGGGYNEQFF. The rearrangement uses TRBV18 and TRBJ2-1, with 8 bases lining up with TRBD2. Unmatched junction bases numbered 6, after V lost 2 bases and J lost 3 bases. The germline CDR1 and CDR2 sequences are KGHSH and LQKENI. The CDR3 is 16 amino acids.

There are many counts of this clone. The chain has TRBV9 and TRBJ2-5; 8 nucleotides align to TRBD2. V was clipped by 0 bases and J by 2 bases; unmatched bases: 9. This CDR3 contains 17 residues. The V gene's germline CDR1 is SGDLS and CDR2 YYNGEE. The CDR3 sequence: CASSVASGRLLQETQYF. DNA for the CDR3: TGTGCCAGCAGCGTAGCGAGCGGGAGATTGTTACAAGAGACCCAGTACTTC.

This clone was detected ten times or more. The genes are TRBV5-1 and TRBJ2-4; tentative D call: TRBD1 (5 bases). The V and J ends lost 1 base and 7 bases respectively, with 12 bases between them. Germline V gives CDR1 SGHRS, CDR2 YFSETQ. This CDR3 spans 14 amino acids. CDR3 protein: CASSLLQGYNIQYF. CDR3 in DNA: TGCGCCAGCAGCTTGTTGCAGGGTTATAACATTCAGTACTTC.

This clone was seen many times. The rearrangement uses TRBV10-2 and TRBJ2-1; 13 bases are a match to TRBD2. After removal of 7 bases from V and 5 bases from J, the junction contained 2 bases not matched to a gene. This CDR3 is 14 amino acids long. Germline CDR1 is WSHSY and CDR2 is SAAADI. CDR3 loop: CASKLAGGNNEQFF. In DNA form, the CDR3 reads TGCGCCAGCAAACTAGCGGGAGGGAACAATGAGCAGTTCTTC.

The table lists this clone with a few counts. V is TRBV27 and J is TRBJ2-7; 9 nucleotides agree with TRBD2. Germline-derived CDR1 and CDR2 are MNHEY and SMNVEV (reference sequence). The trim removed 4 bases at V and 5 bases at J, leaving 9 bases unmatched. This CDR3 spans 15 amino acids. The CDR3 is CASSSAGTSYNEQYF. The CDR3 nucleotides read TGTGCCAGCAGTTCAGCCGGGACTAGCTATAACGAGCAGTACTTC.

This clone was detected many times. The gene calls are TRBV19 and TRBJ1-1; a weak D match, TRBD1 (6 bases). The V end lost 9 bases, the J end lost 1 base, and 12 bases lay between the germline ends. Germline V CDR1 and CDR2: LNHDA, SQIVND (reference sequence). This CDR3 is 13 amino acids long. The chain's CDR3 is CASKGHPNTEAFF. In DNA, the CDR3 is TGTGCCAGCAAGGGACACCCGAACACTGAAGCTTTCTTT.

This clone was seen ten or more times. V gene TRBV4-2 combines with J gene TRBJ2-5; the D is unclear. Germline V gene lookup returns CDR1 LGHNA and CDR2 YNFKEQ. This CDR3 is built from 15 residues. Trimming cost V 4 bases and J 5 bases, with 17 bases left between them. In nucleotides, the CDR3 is TGTGCCAGCAGCCTTGTGGCTTCTGATCTTGAGACCCAGTACTTC. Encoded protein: CASSLVASDLETQYF.

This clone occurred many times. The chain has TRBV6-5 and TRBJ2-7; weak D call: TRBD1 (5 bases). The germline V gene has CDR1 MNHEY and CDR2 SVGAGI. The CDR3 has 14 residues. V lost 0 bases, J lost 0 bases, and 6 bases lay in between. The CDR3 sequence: CASSYSRGSYEQYF. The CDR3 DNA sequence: TGTGCCAGCAGTTACTCTAGGGGCTCCTACGAGCAGTACTTC.

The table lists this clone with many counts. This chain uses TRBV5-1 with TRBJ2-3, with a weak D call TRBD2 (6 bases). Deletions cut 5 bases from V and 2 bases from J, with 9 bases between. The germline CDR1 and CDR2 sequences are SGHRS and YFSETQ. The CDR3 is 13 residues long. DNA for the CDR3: TGCGCCAGCAGGACGGGGGTCACAGATACGCAGTATTTT. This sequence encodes CASRTGVTDTQYF.

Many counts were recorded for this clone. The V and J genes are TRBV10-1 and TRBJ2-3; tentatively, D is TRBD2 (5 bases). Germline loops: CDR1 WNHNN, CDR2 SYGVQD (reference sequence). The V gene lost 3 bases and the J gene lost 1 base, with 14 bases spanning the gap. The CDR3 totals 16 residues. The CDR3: CASSDWSGVGTDTQYF. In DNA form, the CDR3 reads TGCGCCAGCAGTGATTGGTCCGGGGTCGGCACAGATACGCAGTATTTT.

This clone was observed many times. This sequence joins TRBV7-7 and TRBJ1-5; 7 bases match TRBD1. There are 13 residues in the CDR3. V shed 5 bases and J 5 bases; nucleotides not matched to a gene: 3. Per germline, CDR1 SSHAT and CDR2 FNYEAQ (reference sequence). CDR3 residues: CASSPDRDQPQHF. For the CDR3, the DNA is TGTGCCAGCAGCCCCGACAGGGATCAGCCCCAGCATTTT.

The CDR3 bases are TGCGCCAGCAGCCAACGGACGGGATCTTACGAGCAGTACTTC. Translated: CASSQRTGSYEQYF. This chain joins TRBV4-1 and TRBJ2-5; D is perhaps TRBD2 (5 bases). The J call is doubtful: the DNA matches TRBJ2-7 better. Germline V lookup: CDR1 MGHRA, CDR2 YSYEKL. The CDR3 has 14 amino acids.

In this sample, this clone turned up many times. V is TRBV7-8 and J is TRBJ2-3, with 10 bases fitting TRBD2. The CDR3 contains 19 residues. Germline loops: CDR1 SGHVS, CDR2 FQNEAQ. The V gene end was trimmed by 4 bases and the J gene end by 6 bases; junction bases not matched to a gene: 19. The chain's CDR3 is CASSSRPLAGVLPRDTQYF. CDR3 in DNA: TGTGCCAGCAGCTCCAGACCGCTAGCGGGAGTCCTCCCTAGGGATACGCAGTATTTT. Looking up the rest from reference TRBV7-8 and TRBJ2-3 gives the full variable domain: GAGVSQSPRYKVAKRGQDVALRCDPISGHVSLFWYQQALGQGPEFLTYFQNEAQLDKSGLPSDRFFAERPEGSVSTLKIQRTQQEDSAVYLCASSSRPLAGVLPRDTQYFGPGTRLTVL.

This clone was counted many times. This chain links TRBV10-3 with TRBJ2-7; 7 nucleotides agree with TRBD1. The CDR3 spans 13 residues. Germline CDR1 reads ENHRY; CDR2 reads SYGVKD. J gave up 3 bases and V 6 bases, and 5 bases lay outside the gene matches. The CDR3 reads CAISPDRDYEQYF. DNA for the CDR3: TGTGCCATCAGCCCTGACAGGGACTACGAGCAGTACTTC.

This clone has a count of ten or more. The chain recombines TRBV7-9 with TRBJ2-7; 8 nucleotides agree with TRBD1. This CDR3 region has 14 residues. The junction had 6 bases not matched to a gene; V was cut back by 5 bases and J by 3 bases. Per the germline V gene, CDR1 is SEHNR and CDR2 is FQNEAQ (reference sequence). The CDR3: CASSGEDRDYEQYF. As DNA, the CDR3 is TGTGCCAGCAGCGGCGAGGACAGGGACTACGAGCAGTACTTC.

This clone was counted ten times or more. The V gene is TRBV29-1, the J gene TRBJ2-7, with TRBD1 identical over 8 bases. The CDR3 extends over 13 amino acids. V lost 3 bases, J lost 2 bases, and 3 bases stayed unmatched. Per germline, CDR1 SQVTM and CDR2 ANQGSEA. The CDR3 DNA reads TGCAGCGTTGAGTGGGACAGGCCCTACGAGCAGTACTTC. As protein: CSVEWDRPYEQYF.

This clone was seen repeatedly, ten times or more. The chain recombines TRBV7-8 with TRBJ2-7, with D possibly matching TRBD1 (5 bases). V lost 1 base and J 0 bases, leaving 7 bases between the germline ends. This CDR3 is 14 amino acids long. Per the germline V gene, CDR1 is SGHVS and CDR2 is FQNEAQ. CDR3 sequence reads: CASSLGTGSYEQYF. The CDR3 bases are TGTGCCAGCAGCTTAGGAACAGGCTCCTACGAGCAGTACTTC.

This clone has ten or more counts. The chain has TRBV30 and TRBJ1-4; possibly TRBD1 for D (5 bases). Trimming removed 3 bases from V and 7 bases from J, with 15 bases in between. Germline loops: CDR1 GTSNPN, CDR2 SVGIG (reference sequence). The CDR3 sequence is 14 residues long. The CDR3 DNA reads TGTGCCTGGAGAGGAAAGGGGTTGGGTGAAAAACTGTTTTTT. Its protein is CAWRGKGLGEKLFF.

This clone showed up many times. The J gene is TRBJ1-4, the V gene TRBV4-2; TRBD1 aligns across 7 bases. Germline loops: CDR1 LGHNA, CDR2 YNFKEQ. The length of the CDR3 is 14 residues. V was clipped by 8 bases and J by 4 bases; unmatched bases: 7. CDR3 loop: CASQRGQSNEKLFF. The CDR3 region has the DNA TGTGCCAGCCAGAGGGGACAGAGTAATGAAAAACTGTTTTTT.

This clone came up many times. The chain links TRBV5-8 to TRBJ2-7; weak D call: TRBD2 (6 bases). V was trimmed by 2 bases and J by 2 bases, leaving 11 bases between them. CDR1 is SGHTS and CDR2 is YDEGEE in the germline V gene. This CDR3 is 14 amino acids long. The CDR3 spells CASSFGGLPYEQYF. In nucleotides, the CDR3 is TGTGCCAGCAGCTTTGGAGGGCTTCCCTACGAGCAGTACTTC.

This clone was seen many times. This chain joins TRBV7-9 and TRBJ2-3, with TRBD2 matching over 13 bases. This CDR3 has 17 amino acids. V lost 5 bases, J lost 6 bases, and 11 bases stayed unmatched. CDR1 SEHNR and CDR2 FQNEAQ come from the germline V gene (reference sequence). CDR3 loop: CASSLLGLAGVWDTQYF. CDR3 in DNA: TGTGCCAGCAGCCTCCTTGGACTAGCGGGAGTTTGGGATACGCAGTATTTT.

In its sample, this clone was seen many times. CDR3 residues: CASSFTDMLSGNTIYF. DNA of the CDR3: TGTGCCAGCAGTTTTACCGACATGCTCTCTGGAAACACCATATATTTT. The chain has TRBV6-6 and TRBJ1-3; D is unresolved. The germline V gene has CDR1 MNHNY and CDR2 SVGAGI (reference sequence). V lost 4 bases, J lost 0 bases, and 13 bases lay in between. This CDR3 region has 16 residues.

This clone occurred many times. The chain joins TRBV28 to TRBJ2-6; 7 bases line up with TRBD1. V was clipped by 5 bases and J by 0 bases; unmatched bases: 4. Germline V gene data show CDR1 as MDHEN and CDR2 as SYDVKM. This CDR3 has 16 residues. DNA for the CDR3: TGTGCCAGCAGTAGGGACAGTTTCTCTGGGGCCAACGTCCTGACTTTC. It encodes CASSRDSFSGANVLTF.

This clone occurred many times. This CDR3 reads CASSVRLAVSTDTQYF. The DNA of the CDR3 is TGTGCCAGCAGCGTCCGACTAGCGGTTAGCACAGATACGCAGTATTTT. The V call is TRBV9, the J call TRBJ2-3; 9 positions match TRBD2. CDR1 is SGDLS and CDR2 is YYNGEE in the germline V gene. The CDR3 is 16 residues long. Trimming removed 2 bases from V and 0 bases from J; junction bases left unmatched: 4.

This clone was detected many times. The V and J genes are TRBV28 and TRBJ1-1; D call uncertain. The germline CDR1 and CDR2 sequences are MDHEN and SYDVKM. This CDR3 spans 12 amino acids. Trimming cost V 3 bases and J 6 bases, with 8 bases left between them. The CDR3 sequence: CASSLLRAEAFF. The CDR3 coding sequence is TGTGCCAGCAGTTTGCTTAGAGCTGAAGCTTTCTTT. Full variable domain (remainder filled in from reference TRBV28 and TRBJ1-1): DVKVTQSSRYLVKRTGEKVFLECVQDMDHENMFWYRQDPGLGLRLIYFSYDVKMKEKGDIPEGYSVSREKKERFSLILESASTNQTSMYLCASSLLRAEAFFGQGTRLTVV.

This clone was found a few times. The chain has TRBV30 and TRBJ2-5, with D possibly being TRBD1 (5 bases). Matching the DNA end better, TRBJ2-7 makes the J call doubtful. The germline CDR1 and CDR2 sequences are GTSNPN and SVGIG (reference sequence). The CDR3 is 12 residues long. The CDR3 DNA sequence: TGTGCCTGGAGCCTCACAGGTTACGAGCAGTACTTC. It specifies CAWSLTGYEQYF.